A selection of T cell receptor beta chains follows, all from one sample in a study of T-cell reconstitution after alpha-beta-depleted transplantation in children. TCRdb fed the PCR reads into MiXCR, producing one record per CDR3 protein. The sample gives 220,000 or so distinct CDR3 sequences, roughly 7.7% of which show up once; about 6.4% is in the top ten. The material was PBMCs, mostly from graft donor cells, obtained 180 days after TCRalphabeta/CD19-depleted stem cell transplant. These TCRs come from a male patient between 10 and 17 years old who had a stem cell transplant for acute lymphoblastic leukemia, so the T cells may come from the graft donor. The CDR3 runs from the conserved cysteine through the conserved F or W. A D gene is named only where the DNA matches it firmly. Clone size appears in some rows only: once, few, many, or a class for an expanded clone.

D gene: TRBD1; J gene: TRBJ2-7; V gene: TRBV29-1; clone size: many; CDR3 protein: CSVDDRARGEQYF; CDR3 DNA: TGCAGCGTCGACGACAGGGCAAGAGGCGAGCAGTACTTC
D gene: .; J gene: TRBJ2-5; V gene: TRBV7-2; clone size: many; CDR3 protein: CASTGRPPETQYF; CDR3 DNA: TGTGCCAGCACGGGACGTCCCCCAGAGACCCAGTACTTC
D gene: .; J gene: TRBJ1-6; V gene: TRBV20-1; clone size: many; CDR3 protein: CSARKALHNSPLHF; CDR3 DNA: TGCAGTGCTAGAAAGGCCCTCCATAATTCACCCCTCCACTTT
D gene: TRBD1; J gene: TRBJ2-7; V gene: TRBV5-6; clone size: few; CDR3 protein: CASSFGTGKAREQYF; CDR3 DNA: TGTGCCAGCAGCTTCGGGACAGGGAAGGCTAGGGAGCAGTACTTC
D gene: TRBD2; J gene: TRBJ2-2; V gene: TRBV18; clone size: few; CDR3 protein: CASSPPGTSDTGELFF; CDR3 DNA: TGTGCCAGCTCACCTCCCGGGACTAGTGACACCGGGGAGCTGTTTTTT
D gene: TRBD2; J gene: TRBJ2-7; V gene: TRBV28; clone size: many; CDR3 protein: CASSLMRTGTSGRVLYEQYF; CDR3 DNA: TGTGCCAGCAGTTTAATGAGGACGGGGACTAGCGGGAGGGTTCTCTACGAGCAGTACTTC
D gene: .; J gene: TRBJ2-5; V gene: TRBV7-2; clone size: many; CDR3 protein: CASSLVGKTQYF; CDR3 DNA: TGTGCCAGCAGCTTAGTTGGGAAGACCCAGTACTTC
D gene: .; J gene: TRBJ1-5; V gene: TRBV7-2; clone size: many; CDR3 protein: CASSPDRLSNQPQHF; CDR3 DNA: TGTGCCAGCAGCCCGGACCGGCTGAGCAATCAGCCCCAGCATTTT
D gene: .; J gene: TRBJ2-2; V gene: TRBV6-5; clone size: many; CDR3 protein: CASSYRPGETGELFF; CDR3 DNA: TGTGCCAGCAGTTACAGGCCAGGGGAGACCGGGGAGCTGTTTTTT
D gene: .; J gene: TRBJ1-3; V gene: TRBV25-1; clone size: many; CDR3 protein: CASSEYGSSGNTIYF; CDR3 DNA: TGTGCCAGCAGTGAATATGGGAGCTCTGGAAACACCATATATTTT
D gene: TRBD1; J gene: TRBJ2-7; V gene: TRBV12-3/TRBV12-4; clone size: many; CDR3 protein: CASSPGQGDYEQYF; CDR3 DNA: TGTGCCAGCAGTCCGGGACAGGGGGACTACGAGCAGTACTTC
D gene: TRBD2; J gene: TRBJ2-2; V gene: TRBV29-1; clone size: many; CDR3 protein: CSGGLAGGEANTGELFF; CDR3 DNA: TGCAGCGGCGGACTAGCGGGAGGGGAAGCGAACACCGGGGAGCTGTTTTTT
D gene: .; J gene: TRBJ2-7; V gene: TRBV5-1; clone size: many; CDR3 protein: CASSLDGHSTVEQYF; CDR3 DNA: TGCGCCAGCAGCTTGGATGGACACTCTACCGTTGAGCAGTACTTC
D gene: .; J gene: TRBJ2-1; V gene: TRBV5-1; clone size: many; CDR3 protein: CASSLGTEYWAYNEQFF; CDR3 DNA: TGCGCCAGCAGCTTGGGGACAGAATACTGGGCCTACAATGAGCAGTTCTTC
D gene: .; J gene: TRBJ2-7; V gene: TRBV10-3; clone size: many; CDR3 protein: CAIGDAGSYEQYF; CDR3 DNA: TGTGCCATAGGGGACGCAGGCTCCTACGAGCAGTACTTC
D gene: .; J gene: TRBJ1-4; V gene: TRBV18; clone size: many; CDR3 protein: CASSPQHGGASNEKLFF; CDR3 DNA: TGTGCCAGCTCACCACAGCACGGGGGGGCGAGTAATGAAAAACTGTTTTTT
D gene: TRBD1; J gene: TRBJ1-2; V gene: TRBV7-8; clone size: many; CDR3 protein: CASSFRDRVHGYTF; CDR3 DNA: TGTGCCAGCAGCTTCCGGGACAGGGTACATGGCTACACCTTC
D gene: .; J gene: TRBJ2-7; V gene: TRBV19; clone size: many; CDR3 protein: CASTSGTTGRYEQYF; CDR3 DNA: TGTGCCAGTACCTCTGGGACAACAGGACGTTACGAGCAGTACTTC
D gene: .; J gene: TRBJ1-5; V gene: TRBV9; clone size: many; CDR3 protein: CASGEPQHF; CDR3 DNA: TGTGCCAGCGGGGAGCCCCAGCATTTT
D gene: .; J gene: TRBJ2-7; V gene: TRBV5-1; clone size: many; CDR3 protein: CASSFLSGGGGGEQYF; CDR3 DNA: TGCGCCAGCAGCTTTCTCTCAGGGGGGGGCGGCGGCGAGCAGTACTTC
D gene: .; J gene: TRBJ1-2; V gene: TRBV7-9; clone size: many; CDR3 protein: CASSFGEYTPNYTF; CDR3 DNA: TGTGCCAGCAGCTTCGGCGAATACACACCAAACTACACCTTC
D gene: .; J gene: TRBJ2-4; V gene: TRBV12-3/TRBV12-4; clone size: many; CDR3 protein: CAIRGGKNIQYF; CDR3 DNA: TGTGCCATCCGGGGCGGCAAAAACATTCAGTACTTC
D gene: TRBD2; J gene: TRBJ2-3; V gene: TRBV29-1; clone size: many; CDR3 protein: CSATLLRLAGVSSTDTQYF; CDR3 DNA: TGCAGCGCCACCCTCCTCCGACTAGCGGGGGTTTCTAGCACAGATACGCAGTATTTT
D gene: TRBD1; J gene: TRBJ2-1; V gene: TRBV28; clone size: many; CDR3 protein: CASSWGQSYNEQFF; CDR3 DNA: TGTGCCAGCAGTTGGGGACAGTCCTACAATGAGCAGTTCTTC
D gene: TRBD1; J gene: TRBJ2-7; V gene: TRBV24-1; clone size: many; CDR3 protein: CATSDPGQDYEQYF; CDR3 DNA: TGTGCCACCAGTGATCCGGGACAGGACTACGAGCAGTACTTC
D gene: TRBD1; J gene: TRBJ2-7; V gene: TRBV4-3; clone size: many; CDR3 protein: CASSQGTGGLEQYF; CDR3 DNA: TGCGCCAGCAGCCAAGGGACAGGGGGGTTGGAGCAGTACTTC
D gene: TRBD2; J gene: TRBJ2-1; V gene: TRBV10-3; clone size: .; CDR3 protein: CALSLGLAGGLAYNEQFF; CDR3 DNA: TGTGCCCTCAGTTTAGGGCTAGCGGGAGGGCTGGCCTACAATGAGCAGTTCTTC
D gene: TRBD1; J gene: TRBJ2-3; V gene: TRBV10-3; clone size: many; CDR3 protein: CAISPDREGTQYF; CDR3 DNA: TGTGCCATCTCTCCTGACAGGGAAGGTACGCAGTATTTT
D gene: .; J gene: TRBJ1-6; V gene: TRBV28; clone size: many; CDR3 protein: CASSLSGVRNSPLHF; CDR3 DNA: TGTGCCAGCAGTTTGTCCGGGGTTCGGAATTCACCCCTCCACTTT
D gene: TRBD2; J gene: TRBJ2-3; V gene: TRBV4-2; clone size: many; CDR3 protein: CASSQDNPQGGGGAMDTQYF; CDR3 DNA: TGTGCCAGCAGCCAAGATAATCCCCAAGGTGGCGGGGGGGCAATGGATACGCAGTATTTT
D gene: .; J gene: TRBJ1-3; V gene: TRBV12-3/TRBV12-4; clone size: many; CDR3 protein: CASSPRNTIYF; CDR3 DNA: TGTGCCAGCAGCCCCCGAAACACCATATATTTT
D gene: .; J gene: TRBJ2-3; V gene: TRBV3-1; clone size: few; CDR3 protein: CASSPPVMGSTDTQYF; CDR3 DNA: TGTGCCAGCAGCCCCCCGGTTATGGGGAGCACAGATACGCAGTATTTT
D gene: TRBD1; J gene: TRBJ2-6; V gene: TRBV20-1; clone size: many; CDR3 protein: CSAKQGAIGANVLTF; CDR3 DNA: TGCAGTGCGAAACAGGGGGCGATAGGGGCCAACGTCCTGACTTTC
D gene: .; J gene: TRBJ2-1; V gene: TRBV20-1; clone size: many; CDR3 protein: CSARGGGFLAEFF; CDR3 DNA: TGCAGTGCTAGGGGAGGGGGGTTTTTGGCGGAGTTCTTC
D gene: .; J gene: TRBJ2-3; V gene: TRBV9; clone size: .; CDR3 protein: CASSVEAAPGTDTQYF; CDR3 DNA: TGTGCCAGCAGCGTAGAGGCGGCTCCTGGGACAGATACGCAGTATTTT
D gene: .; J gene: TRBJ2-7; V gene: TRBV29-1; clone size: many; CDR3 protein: CSVGGLDEQYF; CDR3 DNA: TGCAGCGTTGGGGGGCTAGACGAGCAGTACTTC
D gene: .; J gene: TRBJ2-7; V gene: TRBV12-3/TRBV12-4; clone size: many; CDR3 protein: CASSLVGSPRAYEQYF; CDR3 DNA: TGTGCCAGCAGTTTGGTAGGATCTCCCCGAGCCTACGAGCAGTACTTC
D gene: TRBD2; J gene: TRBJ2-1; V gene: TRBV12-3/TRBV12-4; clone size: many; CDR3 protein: CASRPSLAGGSNEQFF; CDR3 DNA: TGTGCCAGCAGGCCCTCACTAGCGGGAGGTTCAAATGAGCAGTTCTTC
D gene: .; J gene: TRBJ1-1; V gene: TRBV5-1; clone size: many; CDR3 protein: CASKGGLGTEAFF; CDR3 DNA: TGCGCCAGTAAGGGGGGATTGGGCACTGAAGCTTTCTTT
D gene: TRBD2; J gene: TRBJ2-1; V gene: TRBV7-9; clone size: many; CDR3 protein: CASSLGPSGNSYNEQFF; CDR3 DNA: TGTGCCAGCAGCTTAGGCCCTAGCGGGAACTCCTACAATGAGCAGTTCTTC
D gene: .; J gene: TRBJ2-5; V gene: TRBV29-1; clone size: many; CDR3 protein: CSVTGGVLYQETQYF; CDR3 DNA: TGCAGCGTGACCGGAGGGGTCCTGTACCAAGAGACCCAGTACTTC
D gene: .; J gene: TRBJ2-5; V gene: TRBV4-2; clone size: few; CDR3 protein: CASSQDWLAEEETQYF; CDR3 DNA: TGTGCCAGCAGCCAAGATTGGCTAGCTGAAGAAGAGACCCAGTACTTC
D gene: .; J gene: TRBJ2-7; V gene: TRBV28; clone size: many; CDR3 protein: CASRIQGAYEQYF; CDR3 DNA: TGTGCCAGCAGAATACAGGGAGCCTACGAGCAGTACTTC
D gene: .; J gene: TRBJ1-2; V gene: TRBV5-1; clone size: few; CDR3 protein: CASSLYWRLGDDYTF; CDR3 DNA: TGCGCCAGCAGCTTGTACTGGCGTCTGGGTGACGACTACACCTTC
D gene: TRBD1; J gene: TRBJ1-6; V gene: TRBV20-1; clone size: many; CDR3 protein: CSAGTDGNSPLHF; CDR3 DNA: TGCAGTGCTGGGACAGATGGGAATTCACCCCTCCACTTT
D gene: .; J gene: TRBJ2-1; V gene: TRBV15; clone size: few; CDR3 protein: CATREKDFHYNEQFF; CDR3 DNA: TGTGCCACCAGGGAGAAGGACTTTCACTACAATGAGCAGTTCTTC
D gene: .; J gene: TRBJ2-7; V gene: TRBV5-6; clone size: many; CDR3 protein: CASSLAKYEQYF; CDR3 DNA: TGTGCCAGCAGCTTGGCCAAGTACGAGCAGTACTTC
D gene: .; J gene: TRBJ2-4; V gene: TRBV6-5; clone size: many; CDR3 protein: CASSYSTPPQGIQYF; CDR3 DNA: TGTGCCAGCAGTTACTCAACCCCCCCTCAGGGCATTCAGTACTTC
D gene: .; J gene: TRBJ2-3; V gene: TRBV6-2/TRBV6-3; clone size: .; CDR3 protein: CASIGGGRLTDTQYF; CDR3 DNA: TGTGCCAGCATAGGAGGAGGGCGTCTCACAGATACGCAGTATTTT
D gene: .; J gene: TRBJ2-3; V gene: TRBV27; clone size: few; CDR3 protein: CASSPGTSRRGGTQYF; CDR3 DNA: TGTGCCAGCAGCCCCGGGACTTCCCGGCGGGGTGGTACGCAGTATTTT
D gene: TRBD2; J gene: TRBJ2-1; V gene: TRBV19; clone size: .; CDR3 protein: CASRQRGGGNEQFF; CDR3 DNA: TGTGCCAGTAGACAACGGGGGGGGGGAAATGAGCAGTTCTTC
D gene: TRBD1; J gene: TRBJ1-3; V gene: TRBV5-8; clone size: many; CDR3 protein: CASSFRGPGNTIYF; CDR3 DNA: TGTGCCAGCAGCTTCAGGGGGCCTGGAAACACCATATATTTT
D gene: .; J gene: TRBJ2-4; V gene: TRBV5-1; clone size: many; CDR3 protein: CASSLEQGGNIQYF; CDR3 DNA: TGCGCCAGCAGCTTGGAGCAGGGCGGAAACATTCAGTACTTC
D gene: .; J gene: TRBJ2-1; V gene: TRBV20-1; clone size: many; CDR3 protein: CSANRDGPYNEQFF; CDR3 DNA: TGCAGTGCTAACCGGGACGGCCCCTACAATGAGCAGTTCTTC